Listed here are 29 T cell receptor beta chains from one sample, sequenced in a study of blood T cell repertoires in COVID-19. Assay used: immunoSEQ multiplex PCR; TCRdb lists only in-frame clones, some missing. The table has about 220,000 clones, about three quarters seen once. The sequenced sample consisted of peripheral blood. The receptors come from an older woman with acute or convalescent COVID-19.

The chain is built from TRBV4-1 and TRBJ2-3; weak D call: TRBD2 (6 bases). Germline V gene sequence: CDR1 MGHRA, CDR2 YSYEKL. Between the trimmed V and J ends, which lost 1 base and 2 bases, there was a span of 10 bases. The CDR3 runs 15 residues. The CDR3 protein is CASSQGGLVTDTQYF. CDR3 nucleotides: TGCGCCAGCAGCCAAGGGGGACTCGTCACAGATACGCAGTATTTT.

The rearrangement uses TRBV5-6 and TRBJ1-2; 11 bases are shared with TRBD1. This CDR3 has 15 amino acids. CDR1 is SGHDT, CDR2 YYEEEE, per germline. J was trimmed by 5 bases and V by 4 bases; bases with no gene match: 7. The CDR3 DNA reads as TGTGCCAGCAGCCCGGGGACAGGGGGAGCATATGGCTACACCTTC. Residues: CASSPGTGGAYGYTF.

The chain is built from TRBV7-8 and TRBJ2-3; 9 bases line up with TRBD2. The V gene end was trimmed by 1 base and the J gene end by 7 bases; junction bases not matched to a gene: 12. This CDR3 has 17 amino acids. Looked up from germline, CDR1 is SGHVS and CDR2 is FQNEAQ. The CDR3 DNA is TGTGCCAGCAGCTTAGGCCTTATGCGGCTAGCGGGGCATACGCAGTATTTT. This codes for CASSLGLMRLAGHTQYF.

This chain connects TRBV7-6 to TRBJ2-2, with 7 bases matching TRBD2. V lost 3 bases and J lost 0; bases outside the gene matches: 4. The CDR3 loop spans 16 amino acids. In germline, CDR1 is SGHVS, CDR2 FNYEAQ. CDR3 region: CASSLGGPTNTGELFF. CDR3 in DNA: TGTGCCAGCAGCTTGGGAGGGCCGACGAACACCGGGGAGCTGTTTTTT.

This rearrangement joins TRBV6-5 to TRBJ1-2; 7 nucleotides match TRBD1. Germline trimming cut 7 bases from V and 0 bases from J; bases unmatched to any gene: 5. The CDR3 is 14 amino acids. Germline assignment: CDR1 MNHEY and CDR2 SVGAGI. CDR3 DNA sequence: TGTGCCAGCACTCGGGACAGTACTAACTATGGCTACACCTTC. It codes for CASTRDSTNYGYTF.

This clone was detected once. The chain couples TRBV19 to TRBJ2-3, with a possible D match to TRBD1 (6 bases). Germline-derived CDR1 and CDR2 are LNHDA and SQIVND (reference sequence). With 6 bases removed from V and 3 bases from J, the gap between germline ends came to 10 bases. The CDR3 has 13 residues. The CDR3 region has the DNA TGTGCCAGTAGAGGGGGTCATACAGATACGCAGTATTTT. It translates to CASRGGHTDTQYF.

This clone was found many times. The V call is TRBV19, the J call TRBJ1-5, with 9 bases aligning to TRBD1. V lost 7 bases to trimming and J lost 3 bases; unmatched junction nucleotides: 13. CDR3 size: 17 residues. Germline CDR1 LNHDA, CDR2 SQIVND (reference sequence). CDR3 protein: CASTNFPRTGDNQPQHF. The CDR3 DNA follows: TGTGCCAGTACTAATTTTCCACGGACAGGGGACAATCAGCCCCAGCATTTT.

This chain uses TRBV18 with TRBJ1-5, with 10 bases identical to TRBD1. Germline V gene lookup returns CDR1 KGHSH and CDR2 LQKENI. The CDR3 spans 15 residues. V was pared by 3 bases and J by 4 bases, with 3 bases of the junction left unmatched. CDR3 in DNA: TGTGCCAGCTCACCGGAGGACAGGGGGAATCAGCCCCAGCATTTT. This encodes CASSPEDRGNQPQHF.

The chain joins TRBV6-1 to TRBJ2-3, with D unclear. V dropped 3 bases and J dropped 11 bases, with 18 bases sitting between them. There are 14 residues in the CDR3. The V gene's germline CDR1 is MNHNS and CDR2 SASEGT. CDR3 sequence: CASSDGWAVNKQYF. Here the CDR3 DNA reads TGTGCCAGCAGTGATGGATGGGCAGTCAACAAGCAGTATTTT.

The CDR3 spells CASSISTYNEQFF. The CDR3 nucleotides are TGTGCCAGCAGTATTAGCACGTACAATGAGCAGTTCTTC. V and J are TRBV6-4 and TRBJ2-1, with D unresolved. V lost 5 bases and J lost 4, with 9 bases in between. This CDR3 has 13 amino acids. Germline V gives CDR1 MRHNA, CDR2 SNTAGT.

The chain uses TRBV5-5 and TRBJ2-5; D unclear. In germline, CDR1 is SGHKS, CDR2 YYEKEE (reference sequence). V gave up 4 bases and J gave up 4 bases, with 14 bases separating them. CDR3 length equals 14 residues. Here the CDR3 reads CASSPRVGGETQYF. CDR3 DNA sequence: TGTGCCAGCAGCCCCCGGGTGGGTGGAGAGACCCAGTACTTC. Drawing the rest from reference TRBV5-5 and TRBJ2-5, the complete variable domain is DAGVTQSPTHLIKTRGQQVTLRCSPISGHKSVSWYQQVLGQGPQFIFQYYEKEERGRGNFPDRFSARQFPNYSSELNVNALLLGDSALYLCASSPRVGGETQYFGPGTRLLVL.

The chain combines TRBV6-2 or TRBV6-3 with TRBJ2-2; no definite D call. The germline V gene has CDR1 MNHEY and CDR2 SVGEGT. CDR3 length equals 14 residues. Deletions cut 0 bases from V and 3 bases from J, with 5 bases between. The CDR3 region has the DNA TGTGCCAGCAGTTACTCGTTCTACACCGGGGAGCTGTTTTTT. Translating it yields CASSYSFYTGELFF.

V gene TRBV18 combines with J gene TRBJ2-7; D perhaps matches TRBD1 (6 bases). Germline CDR1 reads KGHSH; CDR2 reads LQKENI. Deletions cut 3 bases from V and 0 bases from J, with 9 bases between. There are 14 residues in the CDR3. The CDR3 nucleotides are TGTGCCAGCTCACCTGGACAGAACTCCTACGAGCAGTACTTC. This codes for CASSPGQNSYEQYF.

The chain combines TRBV30 with TRBJ2-1; 8 bases fit TRBD2. CDR3 length: 13 residues. Trimming took 3 bases from V and 2 from J; bases not matched to a gene: 0. Germline V lookup: CDR1 GTSNPN, CDR2 SVGIG (reference sequence). The CDR3: CAWSGGAYNEQFF. The CDR3 nucleotides are TGTGCCTGGAGCGGGGGGGCCTACAATGAGCAGTTCTTC.

The chain employs TRBV6-9 and TRBJ2-7; a possible D gene is TRBD1 (5 bases). With 0 bases removed from V and 4 bases from J, the gap between germline ends came to 13 bases. The CDR3 is 15 amino acids. Per germline, CDR1 MNHGY and CDR2 SVAAGI. CDR3 coding DNA: TGTGCCAGCAGTTATTCTGGGCAGGGTAGGTACGAGCAGTACGTC. It encodes CASSYSGQGRYEQYV.

This clone showed up many times. V and J are TRBV14 and TRBJ2-7, with TRBD2 matching 8 bases. Trimming at V came to 6 bases and at J to 5 bases, leaving 15 bases not matched to a gene. Looked up from germline, CDR1 is SGHDN and CDR2 is FVKESK. This CDR3 is built from 16 residues. CDR3 sequence (DNA): TGTGCCAGCAGGCCCCGGGGGGGTACGGAATCCAACGAGCAGTACTTC. This sequence encodes CASRPRGGTESNEQYF.

The V gene is TRBV30, the J gene TRBJ2-3; 8 bases fit TRBD1. Germline-derived CDR1 and CDR2 are GTSNPN and SVGIG (reference sequence). V lost 0 bases and J lost 8; bases outside the gene matches: 1. The CDR3 runs 12 residues. The chain's CDR3 is CAWSVQGGTQYF. CDR3 nucleotides: TGTGCCTGGAGTGTACAGGGGGGTACGCAGTATTTT.

This clone was detected only once. The V gene is TRBV7-2, the J gene TRBJ1-2; TRBD1 agrees at 7 bases. V shed 5 bases and J 3 bases; nucleotides not matched to a gene: 12. Germline values: CDR1 SGHTA, CDR2 FQGNSA. The CDR3 consists of 16 residues. The CDR3 region has the DNA TGTGCCAGCAGCCTTACCCCAATAGGGGGCGACTATGGCTACACCTTC. Translated: CASSLTPIGGDYGYTF.

The rearrangement uses TRBV9 and TRBJ2-2, with TRBD2 matching over 9 bases. The V gene's germline CDR1 is SGDLS and CDR2 YYNGEE. With 0 bases clipped from V and 5 bases from J, the junction kept 17 bases outside the gene matches. The CDR3 sequence is 20 residues long. CDR3 coding DNA: TGTGCCAGCAGCGTAGCTGGGCGGGGGGGCCACGAGACAACAACCGGGGAGCTGTTTTTT. Protein sequence: CASSVAGRGGHETTTGELFF.

V and J are TRBV2 and TRBJ1-6, with a weak D call TRBD1 (5 bases). Deletions cut 6 bases from V and 1 base from J, with 19 bases between. Germline assignment: CDR1 SNHLY and CDR2 FYNNEI. The CDR3 length is 18 residues. CDR3 amino acids: CASRTPLQEGSYNSPLHF. The CDR3 nucleotides are TGTGCCAGCAGAACCCCGCTCCAGGAGGGGTCCTATAATTCACCCCTCCACTTT.

The DNA of the CDR3 is TGTGCCAGCAGCTTAAGAGTAACCTACGAGCAGTACTTC. Residues: CASSLRVTYEQYF. The V call is TRBV7-8, the J call TRBJ2-7; D uncertain. Germline V gene data show CDR1 as SGHVS and CDR2 as FQNEAQ. This CDR3 is built from 13 residues. Trimming removed 2 bases from V and 2 bases from J, with 7 bases in between.

V usage is TRBV3-1 (or the pseudogene TRBV3-2) and J usage is TRBJ1-2; TRBD1 matches 8 bases. The CDR3 is 14 residues long. The V gene end was trimmed by 4 bases and the J gene end by 8 bases; junction bases not matched to a gene: 9. Germline CDR1 and CDR2: LGHDT and YNNKEL (reference sequence). The CDR3 reads CASSRDRGFQGYTF. As DNA, the CDR3 is TGTGCCAGCAGCCGTGACAGGGGATTTCAGGGCTACACCTTC.

The V call is TRBV29-1, the J call TRBJ2-1; D remains unclear. The CDR3 sequence is 13 residues long. Germline V gene data show CDR1 as SQVTM and CDR2 as ANQGSEA. The germline V and J ends were trimmed by 4 bases and 0 bases, with 7 bases remaining between them. For the CDR3, the DNA is TGCAGCGTTGGTGCGGACTCCTACAATGAGCAGTTCTTC. It is translated as CSVGADSYNEQFF.

The chain carries TRBV3-1 (or the pseudogene TRBV3-2) and TRBJ1-2; D is undetermined. V was clipped by 1 base and J by 4 bases, with 10 bases between them. CDR1 and CDR2 from the germline V gene are LGHDT and YNNKEL (reference sequence). The CDR3 is 14 residues long. DNA of the CDR3: TGTGCCAGCAGCCAAGCGGGTCCAGCCTATGGCTACACCTTC. It translates to CASSQAGPAYGYTF.

The rearrangement uses TRBV6-5 and TRBJ2-3; TRBD2 matches 7 bases. The CDR3 loop spans 15 amino acids. Germline V CDR1 and CDR2: MNHEY, SVGAGI. Losses at the gene ends were 6 bases for V and 4 bases for J; bases not matched to a gene: 10. CDR3 in DNA: TGTGCCAGCAGCCCGGGGCGGGGGAAGTCAGATACGCAGTATTTT. Translation: CASSPGRGKSDTQYF.

V is TRBV30 and J is TRBJ2-7; the D gene is possibly TRBD1 (6 bases). Trimming pared 3 bases from V and 7 bases from J, leaving 13 bases between. CDR3 length: 12 residues. The germline V gene encodes CDR1 GTSNPN and CDR2 SVGIG (reference sequence). CDR3 nucleotides: TGTGCCTGGAGCCTACATAGGGGGGAGCAGTACTTC. This gives the protein CAWSLHRGEQYF.

The chain uses TRBV4-3 and TRBJ2-5, with D unresolved. Germline V gives CDR1 LGHNA, CDR2 YSLEER. The V end was cut by 4 bases, the J end by 2 bases, with 8 bases between. This CDR3 region has 13 residues. CDR3 region: CASSLTAQETQYF. CDR3 in DNA: TGCGCCAGCAGCCTCACAGCACAAGAGACCCAGTACTTC.

Remarks on this clone: At the DNA level, this CDR3 is encoded by other sequences in the same sample as well. The rearrangement uses TRBV7-9 and TRBJ2-1; D unclear. The CDR3 has 14 residues. CDR1 is SEHNR, CDR2 FQNEAQ, per germline (reference sequence). Deletions cut 1 base from V and 4 bases from J, with 8 bases between. CDR3 bases: TGTGCCAGCAGCTTAGGGCAGTTATACAATGAGCAGTTCTTC. Amino acids: CASSLGQLYNEQFF.

The CDR3 is CASSFGGPANTEAFF. CDR3 bases: TGCGCCAGCAGCTTCGGGGGACCAGCGAACACTGAAGCTTTCTTT. This chain joins TRBV5-1 and TRBJ1-1; weak D call: TRBD1 (5 bases). The CDR3 extends over 15 amino acids. The ends were cut back, 2 bases at V and 1 base at J, with 12 bases in the middle. Germline V gives CDR1 SGHRS, CDR2 YFSETQ.